Included here is one T cell receptor (beta chain) sequence, with context. What it recognizes is unknown. This record belongs to a study of human T cells and chemical hapten exposure. On the study more broadly: Patches with 0.01% DPC went on the upper back, and the tests were read at 6 days. Findings and caveats of the study: Higher patch test scores went with higher counts of PT1 expanded TCRs.

Time point indicated: patch test 2, 6 weeks after DPC sensitization. Noted treatment: therapeutic diphenylcyclopropenone sensitization with weekly scalp DPC. For the library, individual cDNA molecules each received unique molecular identifiers. In the study's own analysis: With a range of about 23,224 to 690,600, the median per sample was about 87,000 TCRs. TCRdb recomputed calls from the RACE reads with MiXCR, one row per CDR3 protein. TCRdb, not the authors, supplied the V and J calls. Of approximately 120,000 distinct CDR3 sequences listed, 9.2% are singletons. The source is a woman aged 40 to 50 with alopecia areata. Some clones in this sample may be carry-over from other donors' samples. The sample consisted of whole blood, taken in connection with sensitization to the hapten diphenylcyclopropenone (DPC).

The CDR3 protein is CATSERREQYF. CDR3 DNA: TGTGCCACCAGCGAGAGACGCGAGCAGTACTTC. The genes are TRBV2 and TRBJ2-7; no firm D call. The length of the CDR3 is 11 residues. Germline-derived CDR1 and CDR2 are SNHLY and FYNNEI. Trimming removed 10 bases from V and 6 bases from J, with 13 bases in between.